These 25 T cell receptor beta chains were sequenced from one sample in a study of T cell responses to AZD1222 COVID-19 vaccine (dated by TCRdb to about 2021). The library came from the immunoSEQ multiplex PCR assay. The table comes from immuneACCESS by way of TCRdb, which keeps in-frame sequences with V and J called. Part of the clones is missing from these tables; in studies checked, under half for an unresolved V gene and the rest for unknown reasons. The sample table lists tens of thousands of clones, approximately 92% of them with a count of one. The leading ten clones occupy roughly 4.8% of the sample. The time point label, read with the paper, signifies: about 28 days (+/-7) after the second vaccine dose. This sample comprised peripheral blood, obtained 28 days after the second AZD1222 dose. The receptors shown here come from an adult who received the AZD1222 COVID-19 vaccine.

This chain joins TRBV19 and TRBJ2-7, with no clear D. The CDR3 runs to 13 residues. From germline, CDR1 is LNHDA and CDR2 SQIVND (reference sequence). V was shortened by 4 bases and J by 4 bases, with 11 bases between the two germline ends. This CDR3 is CASSTPVGYEQYF. The CDR3, as DNA: TGTGCCAGTAGTACTCCTGTCGGGTACGAGCAGTACTTC.

V and J are TRBV12-3 or TRBV12-4 and TRBJ1-5; maybe TRBD1 (5 bases). The V and J ends lost 7 bases and 4 bases respectively, with 11 bases between them. This CDR3 has 13 amino acids. The CDR3 sequence: CASTRGGNQPQHF. The CDR3 DNA follows: TGTGCCAGCACGAGGGGAGGGAATCAGCCCCAGCATTTT.

This clone was observed a few times. The chain couples TRBV19 to TRBJ2-7; 7 bases match TRBD1. Germline V gives CDR1 LNHDA, CDR2 SQIVND (reference sequence). The CDR3 runs to 13 residues. V was pared by 4 bases and J by 5 bases, with 5 bases of the junction left unmatched. The CDR3 DNA reads as TGTGCCAGTAGTAGAGACAGGGTCAACGAGCAGTACTTC. Its protein is CASSRDRVNEQYF.

V and J are TRBV7-6 and TRBJ2-2, with D possibly TRBD2 on 6 matching bases. This CDR3 comprises 16 residues. V was trimmed by 0 bases and J by 2 bases, leaving 10 bases between them. Germline V gene lookup returns CDR1 SGHVS and CDR2 FNYEAQ. CDR3 DNA sequence: TGTGCCAGCAGCTTAGCGCGGGGCGCCAACACCGGGGAGCTGTTTTTT. This encodes CASSLARGANTGELFF.

The rearrangement uses TRBV11-3 and TRBJ2-5; the D is unclear. The V end was cut by 6 bases, the J end by 2 bases, with 13 bases between. There are 14 residues in the CDR3. Germline V gene sequence: CDR1 SGHNT, CDR2 YENEEA. CDR3 protein: CASSYSAEQETQYF. The CDR3 DNA sequence: TGTGCCAGCAGTTACAGCGCGGAACAAGAGACCCAGTACTTC.

This chain joins TRBV6-5 and TRBJ1-6; 7 bases fit TRBD1. V was pared by 8 bases and J by 6 bases, with 4 bases of the junction left unmatched. CDR3 length equals 13 residues. In germline, CDR1 is MNHEY, CDR2 SVGAGI. DNA for the CDR3: TGTGCCAGCTGGACAGGATCTAATTCACCCCTCCACTTT. As protein: CASWTGSNSPLHF.

The chain is built from TRBV7-8 and TRBJ1-3, with D possibly matching TRBD1 (6 bases). This CDR3 spans 17 amino acids. Per the germline V gene, CDR1 is SGHVS and CDR2 is FQNEAQ. Trimming stripped 5 bases from V and 0 bases from J, with 17 bases between. In nucleotides, the CDR3 is TGTGCCAGCAGCCGAGGAGGGACATCCCGCTCTGGAAACACCATATATTTT. This codes for CASSRGGTSRSGNTIYF.

The rearrangement links TRBV30 to TRBJ1-5; D not resolved. Germline CDR1 reads GTSNPN; CDR2 reads SVGIG (reference sequence). V was pared by 0 bases and J by 5 bases, with 8 bases between. The CDR3 is 13 residues long. This chain's CDR3 is CAWSVRADQPQHF. In DNA, the CDR3 is TGTGCCTGGAGTGTACGCGCAGATCAGCCCCAGCATTTT.

The chain employs TRBV9 and TRBJ1-6, with 11 bases aligning to TRBD1. The V gene end was trimmed by 3 bases and the J gene end by 6 bases; junction bases not matched to a gene: 11. This CDR3 is built from 18 residues. Germline V gene sequence: CDR1 SGDLS, CDR2 YYNGEE. The DNA for the CDR3 is TGTGCCAGCAGCGCCGACTTAGGACAGGGGGCGAGTAATTCACCCCTCCACTTT. Translated: CASSADLGQGASNSPLHF.

The V call is TRBV7-2, the J call TRBJ2-1, with 11 bases fitting TRBD2. The CDR3 is 17 residues long. The germline V gene has CDR1 SGHTA and CDR2 FQGNSA. Unmatched junction bases numbered 7, after V lost 5 bases and J lost 1 base. The CDR3 nucleotides are TGTGCCAGCAGCGAACCGGGACTAGCGGCTTCCTACAATGAGCAGTTCTTC. Translating it yields CASSEPGLAASYNEQFF. Full variable domain (missing parts from reference TRBV7-2 and TRBJ2-1): GAGVSQSPSNKVTEKGKDVELRCDPISGHTALYWYRQSLGQGLEFLIYFQGNSAPDKSGLPSDRFSAERTGGSVSTLTIQRTQQEDSAVYLCASSEPGLAASYNEQFFGPGTRLTVL.

The chain combines TRBV5-4 with TRBJ1-3; D gene unclear. Between the trimmed V and J ends, which lost 3 bases and 0 bases, there was a span of 10 bases. The CDR3 extends over 15 amino acids. The V gene's germline CDR1 is SGHNT and CDR2 YYREEE (reference sequence). The CDR3 loop reads CASSSESYSGNTIYF. CDR3 in DNA: TGTGCCAGCAGCTCTGAATCGTACTCTGGAAACACCATATATTTT.

V and J are TRBV6-6 and TRBJ2-7, with D possibly being TRBD2 (6 bases). Germline V gene data show CDR1 as MNHNY and CDR2 as SVGAGI (reference sequence). The CDR3 spans 16 residues. V dropped 0 bases and J dropped 4 bases, with 16 bases sitting between them. DNA of the CDR3: TGTGCCAGCAGTTACTCGAACGGGGGATCGGGTTACGAGCAGTACTTC. This translates into CASSYSNGGSGYEQYF.

This clone was counted a single time. The chain has TRBV4-2 and TRBJ2-6; 7 bases are a match to TRBD1. With 3 bases clipped from V and 0 bases from J, the junction kept 11 bases outside the gene matches. The germline V gene encodes CDR1 LGHNA and CDR2 YNFKEQ. The CDR3 length is 19 residues. CDR3 coding DNA: TGTGCCAGCAGCCAGCCCCTGGGGACAGTTAGCTCTGGGGCCAACGTCCTGACTTTC. It yields the protein CASSQPLGTVSSGANVLTF.

The chain couples TRBV6-4 to TRBJ2-1, with 11 bases matching TRBD1. Trimming at V came to 5 bases and at J to 8 bases, leaving 5 bases not matched to a gene. The CDR3 runs 14 residues. CDR1 MRHNA and CDR2 SNTAGT come from the germline V gene. As DNA, the CDR3 is TGTGCCAGCAGTCCGGGACAGGGGGTGCATGAGCAGTTCTTC. This encodes CASSPGQGVHEQFF.

The CDR3 reads CASSYTGGNTGELFF. The DNA for the CDR3 is TGTGCCAGCAGTTACACGGGGGGAAACACCGGGGAGCTGTTTTTT. The gene calls are TRBV6-5 and TRBJ2-2; 7 positions agree with TRBD2. J gave up 2 bases and V 2 bases, and 2 bases lay outside the gene matches. Germline CDR1 MNHEY, CDR2 SVGAGI. There are 15 residues in the CDR3.

The V and J genes are TRBV28 and TRBJ1-3; no reliable D call. The CDR3 totals 14 residues. Germline CDR1 MDHEN, CDR2 SYDVKM. Trimming cost V 5 bases and J 9 bases, with 17 bases left between them. This chain's CDR3 is CASSPTRSGGTIYF. CDR3 DNA: TGTGCCAGCAGTCCAACCCGATCCGGCGGCACCATATATTTT.

This clone was seen once. The genes are TRBV12-3 or TRBV12-4 and TRBJ2-7, with D possibly being TRBD1 or TRBD2 (5 bases each). The CDR3 covers 11 residues. Trimming shortened V by 3 bases and J by 7 bases, and 7 bases separated the two germline ends. CDR3 in amino acids: CASSFREEQYF. The CDR3 nucleotides are TGTGCCAGCAGTTTCAGGGAGGAGCAGTACTTC.

The chain employs TRBV24-1 and TRBJ1-2, with a tentative D call TRBD1 (5 bases). Germline V gene data show CDR1 as KGHDR and CDR2 as SFDVKD. With 4 bases removed from V and 8 bases from J, the gap between germline ends came to 13 bases. This CDR3 is built from 13 residues. The CDR3 DNA follows: TGTGCCACCAGTGACCGCAGGGAAGGAGGCTACACCTTC. Protein product: CATSDRREGGYTF.

The V gene is TRBV19, the J gene TRBJ2-5, with 7 positions matching TRBD1. Germline V CDR1 and CDR2: LNHDA, SQIVND (reference sequence). The CDR3 has 16 residues. The V segment lost 1 base and the J segment 1 base; nucleotides outside the gene matches: 6. The CDR3 DNA follows: TGTGCCAGTAGTATAGTTGGGGGACAGAGCCAAGAGACCCAGTACTTC. Protein sequence: CASSIVGGQSQETQYF.

The genes are TRBV28 and TRBJ1-3, with D uncertain. Germline values: CDR1 MDHEN, CDR2 SYDVKM. The CDR3 length is 14 residues. V shed 6 bases and J shed 2 bases, with 11 bases lying between them. CDR3 protein: CASSLSTPGNTIYF. The CDR3 region has the DNA TGTGCCAGCAGCCTCTCGACACCTGGAAACACCATATATTTT.

The chain uses TRBV15 and TRBJ2-1, with unresolved D. Trimming stripped 0 bases from V and 0 bases from J, with 3 bases between. There are 14 residues in the CDR3. Germline CDR1 is LNHNV and CDR2 is YYDKDF (reference sequence). Written as DNA, the CDR3 is TGTGCCACCAGCAGAGATCACTCCTACAATGAGCAGTTCTTC. Residues: CATSRDHSYNEQFF.

The chain combines TRBV5-4 with TRBJ2-7; D is possibly TRBD2 (6 bases). This CDR3 is 14 amino acids long. Germline V gene data show CDR1 as SGHNT and CDR2 as YYREEE (reference sequence). Trimming stripped 0 bases from V and 4 bases from J, with 11 bases between. The CDR3 nucleotides are TGTGCCAGCAGCTTGGCGGGAGAATCTTACGAGCAGTACTTC. Residues: CASSLAGESYEQYF.

The rearrangement uses TRBV5-3 and TRBJ2-3; D not resolved. TRBV5-3 belongs to the ORF category, with a function that is uncertain. Trimming cost V 3 bases and J 0 bases, with 14 bases left between them. The CDR3 is 16 residues long. The chain's CDR3 is CARSYHRWPSTDTQYF. In DNA, the CDR3 is TGTGCCAGAAGCTACCATAGGTGGCCAAGCACAGATACGCAGTATTTT.

This clone was detected only once. This chain links TRBV19 with TRBJ2-3, with TRBD1 matching over 10 bases. The CDR3 covers 14 residues. The germline gives CDR1 LNHDA, CDR2 SQIVND (reference sequence). J lost 5 bases, V lost 6 bases, and 5 bases had no gene match. The CDR3 spells CASRGQGEGDTQYF. CDR3 DNA: TGTGCCAGTAGAGGACAGGGGGAGGGAGATACGCAGTATTTT.

This CDR3 reads CASSLGGGTVRKLFF. CDR3 DNA: TGTGCCAGCAGTTTAGGGGGGGGCACAGTTCGAAAACTGTTTTTT. The chain links TRBV28 to TRBJ1-4; tentatively, D is TRBD1 (6 bases). Germline V gene lookup returns CDR1 MDHEN and CDR2 SYDVKM. This CDR3 contains 15 residues. V was cut by 2 bases and J by 10 bases, with 17 bases left in between.